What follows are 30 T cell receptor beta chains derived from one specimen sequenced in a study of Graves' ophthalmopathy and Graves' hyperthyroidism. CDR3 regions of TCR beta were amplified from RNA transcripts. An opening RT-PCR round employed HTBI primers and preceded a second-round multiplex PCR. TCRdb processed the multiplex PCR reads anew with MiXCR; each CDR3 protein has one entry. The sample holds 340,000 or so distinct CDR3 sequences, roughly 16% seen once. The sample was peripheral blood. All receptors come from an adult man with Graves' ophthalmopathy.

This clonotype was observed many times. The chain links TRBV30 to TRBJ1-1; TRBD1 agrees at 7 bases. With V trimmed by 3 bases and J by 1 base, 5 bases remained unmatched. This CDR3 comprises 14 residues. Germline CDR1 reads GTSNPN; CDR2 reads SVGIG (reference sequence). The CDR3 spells CAWRRGQTNTEAFF. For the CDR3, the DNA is TGTGCCTGGAGGAGGGGACAGACGAACACTGAAGCTTTCTTT.

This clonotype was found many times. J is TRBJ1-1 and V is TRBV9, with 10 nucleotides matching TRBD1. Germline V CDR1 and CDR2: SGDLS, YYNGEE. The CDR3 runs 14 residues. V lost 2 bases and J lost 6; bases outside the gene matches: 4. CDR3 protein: CASSVGTGVPEAFF. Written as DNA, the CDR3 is TGTGCCAGCAGCGTTGGGACAGGGGTTCCTGAAGCTTTCTTT.

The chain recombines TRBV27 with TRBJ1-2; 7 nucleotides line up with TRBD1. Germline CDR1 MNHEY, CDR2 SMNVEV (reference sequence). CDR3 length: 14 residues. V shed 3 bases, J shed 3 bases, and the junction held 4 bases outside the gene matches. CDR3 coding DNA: TGTGCCAGCAGTTTGAGACAGGGCTACTATGGCTACACCTTC. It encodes CASSLRQGYYGYTF.

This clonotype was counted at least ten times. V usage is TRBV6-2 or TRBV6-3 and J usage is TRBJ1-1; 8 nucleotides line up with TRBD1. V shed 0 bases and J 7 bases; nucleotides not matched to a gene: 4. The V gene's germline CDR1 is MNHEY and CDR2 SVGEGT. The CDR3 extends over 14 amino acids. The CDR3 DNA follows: TGTGCCAGCAGTTACTCCCGGACAGGGATTGAAGCTTTCTTT. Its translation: CASSYSRTGIEAFF.

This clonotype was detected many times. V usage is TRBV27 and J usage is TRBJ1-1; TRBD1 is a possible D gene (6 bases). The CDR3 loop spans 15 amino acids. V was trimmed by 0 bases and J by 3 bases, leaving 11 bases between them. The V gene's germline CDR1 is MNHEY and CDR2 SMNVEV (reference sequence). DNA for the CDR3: TGTGCCAGCAGTTTATCCTTTACAGGGTACACTGAAGCTTTCTTT. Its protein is CASSLSFTGYTEAFF.

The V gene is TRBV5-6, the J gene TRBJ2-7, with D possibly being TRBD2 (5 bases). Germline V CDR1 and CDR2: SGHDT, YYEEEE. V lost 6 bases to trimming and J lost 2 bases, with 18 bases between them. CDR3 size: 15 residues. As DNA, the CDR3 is TGTGCCAGCATCGGGTCGAGGACTGTTACCTACGAGCAGTACTTC. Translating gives CASIGSRTVTYEQYF.

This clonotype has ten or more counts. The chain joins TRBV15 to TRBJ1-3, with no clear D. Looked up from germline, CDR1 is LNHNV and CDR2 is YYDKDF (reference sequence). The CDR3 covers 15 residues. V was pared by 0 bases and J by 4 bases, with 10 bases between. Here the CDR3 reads CATSRDQVAGNTIYF. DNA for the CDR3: TGTGCCACCAGCAGAGATCAAGTGGCCGGAAACACCATATATTTT.

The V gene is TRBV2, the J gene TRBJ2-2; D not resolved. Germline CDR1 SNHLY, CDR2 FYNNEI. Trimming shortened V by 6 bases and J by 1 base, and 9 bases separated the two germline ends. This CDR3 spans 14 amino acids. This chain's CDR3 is CASSWVGNTGELFF. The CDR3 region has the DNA TGTGCCAGCAGCTGGGTGGGGAACACCGGGGAGCTGTTTTTT.

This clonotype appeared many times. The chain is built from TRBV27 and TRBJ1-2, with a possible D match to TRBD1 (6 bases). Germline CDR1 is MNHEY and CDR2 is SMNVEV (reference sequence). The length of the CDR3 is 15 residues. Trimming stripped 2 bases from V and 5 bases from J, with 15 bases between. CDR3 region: CASSLTQTGRYGYTF. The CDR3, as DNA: TGTGCCAGCAGTTTAACACAGACAGGCCGATATGGCTACACCTTC.

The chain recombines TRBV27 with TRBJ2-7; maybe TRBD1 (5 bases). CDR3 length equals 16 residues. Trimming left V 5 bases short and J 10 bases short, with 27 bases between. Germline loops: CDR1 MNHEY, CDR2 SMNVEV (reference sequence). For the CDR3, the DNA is TGTGCCAGCAGTGCCACGCCCAACAGGTTGACGCTTGGTCAGTACTTC. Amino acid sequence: CASSATPNRLTLGQYF.

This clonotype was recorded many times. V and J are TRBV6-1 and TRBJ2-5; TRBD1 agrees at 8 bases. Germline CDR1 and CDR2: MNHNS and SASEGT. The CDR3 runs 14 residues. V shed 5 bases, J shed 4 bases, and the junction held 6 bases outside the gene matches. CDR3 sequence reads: CASSPRTGPETQYF. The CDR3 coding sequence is TGTGCCAGCAGTCCACGGACAGGGCCAGAGACCCAGTACTTC.

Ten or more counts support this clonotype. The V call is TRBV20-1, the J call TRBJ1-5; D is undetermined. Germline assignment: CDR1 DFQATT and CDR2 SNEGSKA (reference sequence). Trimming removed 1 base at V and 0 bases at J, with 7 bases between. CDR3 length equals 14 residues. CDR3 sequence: CSARVGYSNQPQHF. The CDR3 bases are TGCAGTGCTAGAGTGGGGTATAGCAATCAGCCCCAGCATTTT.

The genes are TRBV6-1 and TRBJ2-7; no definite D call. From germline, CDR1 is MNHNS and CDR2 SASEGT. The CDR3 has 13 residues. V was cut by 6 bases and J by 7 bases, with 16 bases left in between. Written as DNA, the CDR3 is TGTGCCAGCAGCAGACGGCGCATGGGGGAGCAGTACTTC. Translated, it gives CASSRRRMGEQYF.

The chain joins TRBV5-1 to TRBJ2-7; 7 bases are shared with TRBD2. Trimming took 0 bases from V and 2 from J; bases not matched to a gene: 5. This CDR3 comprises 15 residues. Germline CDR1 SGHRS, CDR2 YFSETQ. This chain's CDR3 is CASSLVGSGPYEQYF. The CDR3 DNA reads TGCGCCAGCAGCTTGGTAGGTAGCGGGCCCTACGAGCAGTACTTC.

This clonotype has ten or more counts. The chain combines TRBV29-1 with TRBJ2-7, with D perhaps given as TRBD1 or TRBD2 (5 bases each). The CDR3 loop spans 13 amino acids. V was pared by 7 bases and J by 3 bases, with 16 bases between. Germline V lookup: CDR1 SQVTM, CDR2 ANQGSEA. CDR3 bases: TGCAGCGCTGACAGCAGAGGAGGCTACGAGCAGTACTTC. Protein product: CSADSRGGYEQYF.

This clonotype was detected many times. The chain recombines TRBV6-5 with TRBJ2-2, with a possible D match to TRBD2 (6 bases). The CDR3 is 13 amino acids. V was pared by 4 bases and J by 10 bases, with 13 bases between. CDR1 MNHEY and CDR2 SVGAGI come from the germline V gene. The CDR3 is CASSFGGAEELFF. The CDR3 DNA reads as TGTGCCAGCAGTTTCGGCGGGGCCGAGGAGCTGTTTTTT.

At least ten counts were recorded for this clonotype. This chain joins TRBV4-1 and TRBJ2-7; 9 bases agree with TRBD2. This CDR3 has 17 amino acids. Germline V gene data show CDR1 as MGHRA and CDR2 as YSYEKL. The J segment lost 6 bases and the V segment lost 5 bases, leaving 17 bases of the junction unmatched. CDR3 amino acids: CASSVYVYSGSLGEQYF. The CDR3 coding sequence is TGCGCCAGCAGCGTGTACGTTTATAGCGGGAGTCTCGGCGAGCAGTACTTC.

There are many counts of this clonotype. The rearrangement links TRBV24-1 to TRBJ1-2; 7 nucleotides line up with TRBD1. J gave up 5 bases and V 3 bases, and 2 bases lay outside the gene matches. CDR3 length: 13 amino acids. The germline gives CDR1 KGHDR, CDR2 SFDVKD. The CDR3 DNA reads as TGTGCCACCAGTGATGGGACAGCGTATGGCTACACCTTC. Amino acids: CATSDGTAYGYTF.

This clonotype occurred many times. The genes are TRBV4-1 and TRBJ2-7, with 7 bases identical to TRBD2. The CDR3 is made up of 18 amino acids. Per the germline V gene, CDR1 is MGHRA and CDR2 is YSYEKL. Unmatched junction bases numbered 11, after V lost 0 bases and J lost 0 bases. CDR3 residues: CASSQETLGASGSYEQYF. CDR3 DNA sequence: TGCGCCAGCAGCCAAGAGACCCTCGGGGCTAGCGGCTCCTACGAGCAGTACTTC.

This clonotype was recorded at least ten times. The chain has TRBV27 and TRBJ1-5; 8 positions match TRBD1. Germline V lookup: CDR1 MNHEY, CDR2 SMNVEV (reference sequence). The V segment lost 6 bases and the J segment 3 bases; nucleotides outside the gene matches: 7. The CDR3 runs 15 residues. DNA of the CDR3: TGTGCCAGCAGCAGGGGGACAGGTCACAATCAGCCCCAGCATTTT. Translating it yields CASSRGTGHNQPQHF.

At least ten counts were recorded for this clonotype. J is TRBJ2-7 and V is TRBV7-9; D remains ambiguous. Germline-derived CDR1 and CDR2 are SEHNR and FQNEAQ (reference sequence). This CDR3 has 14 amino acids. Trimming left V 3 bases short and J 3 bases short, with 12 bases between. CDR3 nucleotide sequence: TGTGCCAGCAGCTTCCAAAACAGCTACTACGAGCAGTACTTC. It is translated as CASSFQNSYYEQYF.

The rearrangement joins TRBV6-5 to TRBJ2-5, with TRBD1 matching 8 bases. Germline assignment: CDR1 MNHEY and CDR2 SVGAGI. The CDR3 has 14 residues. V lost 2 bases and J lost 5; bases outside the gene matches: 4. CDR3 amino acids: CASSYGQGAETQYF. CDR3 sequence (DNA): TGTGCCAGCAGTTACGGGCAGGGGGCCGAGACCCAGTACTTC.

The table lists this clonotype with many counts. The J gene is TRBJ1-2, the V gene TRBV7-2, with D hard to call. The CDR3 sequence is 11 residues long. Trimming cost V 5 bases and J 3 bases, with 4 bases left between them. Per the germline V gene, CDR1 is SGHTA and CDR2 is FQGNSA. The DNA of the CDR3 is TGTGCCAGCAGCCGTGACTATGGCTACACCTTC. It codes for CASSRDYGYTF. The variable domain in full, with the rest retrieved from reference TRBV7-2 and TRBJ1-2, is GAGVSQSPSNKVTEKGKDVELRCDPISGHTALYWYRQSLGQGLEFLIYFQGNSAPDKSGLPSDRFSAERTGGSVSTLTIQRTQQEDSAVYLCASSRDYGYTFGSGTRLTVV.

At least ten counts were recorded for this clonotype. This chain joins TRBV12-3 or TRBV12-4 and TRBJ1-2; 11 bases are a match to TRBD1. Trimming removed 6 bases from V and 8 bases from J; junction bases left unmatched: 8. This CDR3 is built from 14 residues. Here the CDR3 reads CASSPGQGAWGYTF. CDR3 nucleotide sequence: TGTGCCAGCAGCCCCGGACAGGGGGCGTGGGGCTACACCTTC.

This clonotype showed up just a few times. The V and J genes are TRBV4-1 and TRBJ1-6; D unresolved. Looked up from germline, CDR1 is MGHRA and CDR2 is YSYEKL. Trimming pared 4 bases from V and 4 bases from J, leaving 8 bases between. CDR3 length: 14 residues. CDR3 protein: CASSRVFYNSPLHF. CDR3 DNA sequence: TGCGCCAGCAGCCGGGTCTTTTATAATTCACCCCTCCACTTT.

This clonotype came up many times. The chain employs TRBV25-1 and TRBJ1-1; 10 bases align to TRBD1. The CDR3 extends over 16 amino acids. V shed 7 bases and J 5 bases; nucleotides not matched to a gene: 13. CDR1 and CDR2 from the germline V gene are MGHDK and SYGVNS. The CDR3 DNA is TGTGCCAGCACTCCCAGCCTCGGGACAGGGGAGACTGAAGCTTTCTTT. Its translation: CASTPSLGTGETEAFF.

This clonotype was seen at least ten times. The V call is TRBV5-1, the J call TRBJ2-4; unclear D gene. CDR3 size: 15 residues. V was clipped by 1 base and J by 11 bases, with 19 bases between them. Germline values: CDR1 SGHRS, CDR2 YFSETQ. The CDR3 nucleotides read TGCGCCAGCAGCTTGACCGGGCTCCGAGAGAACGTTCAGTACTTC. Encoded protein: CASSLTGLRENVQYF.

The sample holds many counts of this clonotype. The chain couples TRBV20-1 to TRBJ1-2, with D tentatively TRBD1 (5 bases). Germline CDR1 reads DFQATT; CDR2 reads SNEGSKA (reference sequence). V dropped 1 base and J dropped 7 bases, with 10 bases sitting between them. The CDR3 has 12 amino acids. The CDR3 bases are TGCAGTGCTAGAGGGACATCAGTTGGCTACACCTTC. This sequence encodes CSARGTSVGYTF.

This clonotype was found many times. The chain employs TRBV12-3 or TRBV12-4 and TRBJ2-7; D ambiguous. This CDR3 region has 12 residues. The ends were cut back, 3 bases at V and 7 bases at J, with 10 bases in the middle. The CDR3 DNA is TGTGCCAGCAGTTTTCCCTCGGGTGAGCAGTACTTC. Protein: CASSFPSGEQYF.

For the CDR3, the DNA is TGCAGCGTTGGAGGGACAGGGCCCCATGGCTACACCTTC. Its protein is CSVGGTGPHGYTF. J is TRBJ1-2 and V is TRBV29-1; 9 nucleotides align to TRBD1. The CDR3 spans 13 residues. V shed 4 bases, J shed 6 bases, and the junction held 6 bases outside the gene matches. CDR1 and CDR2 from the germline V gene are SQVTM and ANQGSEA.